This T cell receptor beta chain was captured by sequencing in a study of CD8+CD57+ T cells in acquired aplastic anemia. Study at large: DNA from sorted CD4+ and CD8+ cells averaged roughly 3.4 ug.

Germline V lookup: CDR1 SGHAT, CDR2 FQDESV (reference sequence). V trimming: 5 bases; J trimming: 0 bases; junction bases outside the gene matches: 7. This CDR3 spans 16 amino acids. This clonotype came up a few times. Researchers used genomic DNA as the template to profile TCR beta VDJ and CDR3. Each CDR3 protein gets one entry after TCRdb re-called the reads with MiXCR. There are approximately 65,000 distinct CDR3 sequences in the sample; about 54% occur only once, and 2% to 2.5% lies in the top ten. The chain links TRBV11-1 to TRBJ2-3, with 8 bases fitting TRBD1. Specimen: sorted CD4+, CD8+, or CD8+CD57+ T cells (not recorded which) from PBMCs. This clonotype was obtained from a human donor in good health, serving as a control. CDR3 loop: CASSHGQGESTDTQYF. The DNA of the CDR3 is TGTGCCAGCAGCCACGGACAGGGAGAAAGCACAGATACGCAGTATTTT.